This TCR beta chain was retrieved from a study of T cell changes during pregnancy in multiple sclerosis. With 2 bases removed from V and 6 bases from J, the gap between germline ends came to 17 bases. The CDR3 spans 16 residues. Germline CDR1 is SNHLY and CDR2 is FYNNEI. Assay: immunoSEQ multiplex PCR; the TCRdb copy retains only in-frame clones and omits some. Among 45,000 to 55,000 clones listed, roughly 88% were seen once. The sample consisted of peripheral blood, taken in the first trimester of pregnancy. V is TRBV2 and J is TRBJ1-5, with TRBD1 as a possible D gene (6 bases). The sequence was collected from a female donor in good health, enrolled as a control in a pregnancy study. CDR3 amino acids: CASSESPGEVSQPQHF. The CDR3, as DNA: TGTGCCAGCAGTGAATCTCCAGGGGAAGTCAGTCAGCCCCAGCATTTT. Based on the CDR3 plus reference TRBV2 and TRBJ1-5, the full variable domain is EPEVTQTPSHQVTQMGQEVILRCVPISNHLYFYWYRQILGQKVEFLVSFYNNEISEKSEIFDDQFSVERPDGSNFTLKIRSTKLEDSAMYFCASSESPGEVSQPQHFGDGTRLSIL.